The clone carrying this T cell receptor beta chain has just one count. The target antigen is unknown. These data originate in a study of cytomegalovirus exposure and HLA in healthy donors. Whole-study results and caveats: The authors later linked a missense DCLRE1C variant to TCR beta V- and J-gene trimming. In a later analysis, specific HLA alleles were associated with approximately 17,000 TCR beta sequences at a 0.05 false discovery rate. Being indistinguishable, some V segments were excluded, TRBV6-2 and TRBV6-3 among them. CMV serostatus was the only immune exposure information that was available.

Germline CDR1 and CDR2: KGHSH and LQKENI. The junction had 3 bases not matched to a gene; V was cut back by 2 bases and J by 6 bases. The CDR3 extends over 14 amino acids. Primers included in the PCR were 60 Vbeta and 13 Jbeta primers. Generated by immunoSEQ multiplex PCR, the TCRdb table keeps only in-frame clones and is missing some. The sample holds under 150,000 clones, around 81% seen once. The sequenced sample consisted of PBMCs. This TCR was sampled from a man younger than 35 in good health and CMV-seronegative. V is TRBV18 and J is TRBJ1-5; 8 bases fit TRBD1. CDR3 amino acids: CASSPRTGSQPQHF. The CDR3 DNA reads as TGTGCCAGCTCACCAAGGACAGGGAGTCAGCCCCAGCATTTT.